This TCR beta chain is drawn from a study of early T cells in non-severe SARS-CoV-2 infection. About the research overall: It was bulk RNA from unsorted whole blood that was sequenced, and the chains were unpaired. The study, taken as a whole, reports: Lookups in VDJdb leaned toward anti-spike CD8 responses and missed private and CD4 specificities.

V was clipped by 5 bases and J by 8 bases; unmatched bases: 15. The CDR3 contains 17 residues. The germline V gene encodes CDR1 MNHEY and CDR2 SVGEGT. The TCR library protocol was used to attach unique molecular identifiers. These identifiers were attached to individual cDNA molecules. TCRdb re-analysed the 5' RACE reads in MiXCR, keeping a single row per CDR3 protein. The sample carries approximately 66,000 distinct CDR3 sequences, around 12% recorded once. This clonotype has more than one count but fewer than ten. Its antigen is unidentified. The clonotype was recovered from an adult who was a healthcare worker with PCR-confirmed SARS-CoV-2 infection or an uninfected control (not recorded which). The donor label of this sample is uncertain. The specimen was whole blood, collected at baseline. The chain combines TRBV6-2 or TRBV6-3 with TRBJ2-1, with 10 positions matching TRBD2. CDR3 loop: CASSTPRSAGGPHEQFF. In DNA form, the CDR3 reads TGTGCCAGCAGTACCCCCCGGTCAGCGGGGGGGCCTCATGAGCAGTTCTTC.